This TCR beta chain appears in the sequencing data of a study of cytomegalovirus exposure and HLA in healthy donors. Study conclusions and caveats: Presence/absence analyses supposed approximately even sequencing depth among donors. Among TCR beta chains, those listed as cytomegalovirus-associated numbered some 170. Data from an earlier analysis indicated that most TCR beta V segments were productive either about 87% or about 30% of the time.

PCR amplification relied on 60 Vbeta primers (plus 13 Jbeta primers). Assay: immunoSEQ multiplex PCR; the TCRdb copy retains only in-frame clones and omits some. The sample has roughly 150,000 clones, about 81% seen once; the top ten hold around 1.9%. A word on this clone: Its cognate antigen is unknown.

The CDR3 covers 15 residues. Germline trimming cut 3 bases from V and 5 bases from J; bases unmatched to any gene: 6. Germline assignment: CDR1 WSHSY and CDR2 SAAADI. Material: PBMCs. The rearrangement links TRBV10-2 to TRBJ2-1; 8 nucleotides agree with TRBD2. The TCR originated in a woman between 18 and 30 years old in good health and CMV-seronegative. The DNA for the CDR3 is TGCGCCAGCAGTGATTGGGGACTAGGTAACAATGAGCAGTTCTTC. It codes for CASSDWGLGNNEQFF.